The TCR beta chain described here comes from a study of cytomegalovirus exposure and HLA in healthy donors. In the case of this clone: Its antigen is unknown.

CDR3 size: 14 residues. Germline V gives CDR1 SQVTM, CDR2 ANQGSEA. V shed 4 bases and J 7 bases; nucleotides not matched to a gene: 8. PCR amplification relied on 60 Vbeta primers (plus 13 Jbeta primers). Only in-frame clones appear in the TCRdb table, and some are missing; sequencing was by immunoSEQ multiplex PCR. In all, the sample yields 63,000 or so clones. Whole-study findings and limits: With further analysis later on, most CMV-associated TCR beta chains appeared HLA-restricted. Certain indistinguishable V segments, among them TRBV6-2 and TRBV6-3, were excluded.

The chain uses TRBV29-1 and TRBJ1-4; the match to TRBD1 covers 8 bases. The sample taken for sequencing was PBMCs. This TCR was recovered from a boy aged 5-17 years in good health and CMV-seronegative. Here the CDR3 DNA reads TGCAGCGTTGTGCACAGGGGGTGGGGTGAAAAACTGTTTTTT. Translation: CSVVHRGWGEKLFF.